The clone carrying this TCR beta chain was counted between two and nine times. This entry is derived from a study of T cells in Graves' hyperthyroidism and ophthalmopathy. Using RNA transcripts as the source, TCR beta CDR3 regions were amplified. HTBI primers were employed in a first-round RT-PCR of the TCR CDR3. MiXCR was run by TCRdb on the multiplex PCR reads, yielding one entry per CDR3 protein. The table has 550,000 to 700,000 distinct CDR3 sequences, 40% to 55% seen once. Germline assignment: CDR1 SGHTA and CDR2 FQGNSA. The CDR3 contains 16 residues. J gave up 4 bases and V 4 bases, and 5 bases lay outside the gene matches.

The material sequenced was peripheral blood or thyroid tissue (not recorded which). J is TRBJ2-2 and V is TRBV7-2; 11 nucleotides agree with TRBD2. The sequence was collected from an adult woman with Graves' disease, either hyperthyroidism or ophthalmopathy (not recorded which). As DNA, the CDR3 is TGTGCCAGCAGCTCGCGGACTAGCGGGCGCACCGGGGAGCTGTTTTTT. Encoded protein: CASSSRTSGRTGELFF.